The T cell receptor (beta chain) described here comes from a study of graft-versus-host responses after intestinal transplantation. Study in general: Recipients got multivisceral, liver-intestinal, or isolated intestinal transplants. Every one of the recipients received anti-thymocyte globulin induction and afterwards took tacrolimus and steroids for around 3 years. Study results and caveats: Patients with graft-donor T cell macrochimerism had high graft-versus-host to host-versus-graft clonal ratios in allografts. Investigators detected GvH clones in recipient marrow, with some emerging earlier in ileum or blood.

Details on this clone: Antigen unknown.

Germline V lookup: CDR1 SGHTA, CDR2 FQGNSA. CDR3 length equals 15 residues. The V gene end was trimmed by 3 bases and the J gene end by 8 bases; junction bases not matched to a gene: 8. TCRdb's table, derived via immunoSEQ multiplex PCR, lists solely in-frame clones and lacks some. The sample lists 23,000 or so clones; 90% to 95% were seen once. This chain links TRBV7-2 with TRBJ2-1; 9 bases agree with TRBD2. This receptor was obtained from a human patient who received an intestinal transplant, so some T cells may come from the graft donor. The sequencing here drew on PBMCs, taken 30 days after intestinal transplant. CDR3: CASSFKAGGRYEQFF. The CDR3 DNA is TGTGCCAGCAGCTTCAAGGCGGGGGGGCGTTATGAGCAGTTCTTC. Using reference TRBV7-2 and TRBJ2-1 for the parts outside the CDR3, the full variable domain is GAGVSQSPSNKVTEKGKDVELRCDPISGHTALYWYRQSLGQGLEFLIYFQGNSAPDKSGLPSDRFSAERTGGSVSTLTIQRTQQEDSAVYLCASSFKAGGRYEQFFGPGTRLTVL.